This T cell receptor (beta chain) emerged from a study of blood T cell repertoires in COVID-19. Overall study: Both acute and convalescent COVID-19 samples were obtained from the United States, Italy and Spain. T cells, B-cell-depleted T cells, or PBMCs supplied cDNA or gDNA.

Per the original data handling: Amplification of reference gene primers provided the estimated nucleated cell counts. Sequencing was performed with immunoSEQ multiplex PCR; in TCRdb, only in-frame clones are kept and a portion is missing. V and J calls plus clone size are reproduced from that table; the DNA served to infer D and trimming. The sample includes more than 150,000 clones, approximately 91% of them seen just once. The CDR3 is 13 residues long. V was cut by 2 bases and J by 2 bases, with 6 bases left in between. Germline-derived CDR1 and CDR2 are MDHEN and SYDVKM. The V and J genes are TRBV28 and TRBJ1-2, with D uncertain. Sample: peripheral blood. The origin of this receptor is a man aged 65 to 79 with active or convalescent COVID-19. CDR3 coding DNA: TGTGCCAGCAGTTTAGTACTGAACTATGGCTACACCTTC. Its translation is CASSLVLNYGYTF.